These 18 T cell receptor beta chains came from one sample sequenced in a study of T cell repertoires in cytomegalovirus infection. TCRdb reprocessed the reads via MiXCR and lists one record per CDR3 protein. The table has roughly 310,000 distinct CDR3 sequences, just under 30% seen once. These receptors are not linked to any known antigen. The sequencing here drew on cultured PBMCs, taken from culture after CMV antigen stimulation. All receptors derive from a human donor in good health (CMV status not recorded). Some clones in this sample may be carry-over from other donors' samples.

This sequence joins TRBV2 and TRBJ1-1; possible D gene TRBD1, 6 bases. The CDR3 extends over 15 amino acids. CDR1 and CDR2 (germline): SNHLY, FYNNEI. V was pared by 1 base and J by 3 bases, with 12 bases between. The CDR3 coding sequence is TGTGCCAGCAGTGAAGACAGGGCGGGGGACACTGAAGCTTTCTTT. This translates into CASSEDRAGDTEAFF.

The gene calls are TRBV6-5 and TRBJ1-1; the match to TRBD1 covers 7 bases. This CDR3 is built from 14 residues. Germline trimming cut 2 bases from V and 5 bases from J; bases unmatched to any gene: 5. Germline loops: CDR1 MNHEY, CDR2 SVGAGI. The DNA of the CDR3 is TGTGCCAGCAGTTACCACAGGGGTGAGACTGAAGCTTTCTTT. Amino acid sequence: CASSYHRGETEAFF.

The V and J genes are TRBV4-1 and TRBJ1-5, with no clear D. Deletions cut 0 bases from V and 8 bases from J, with 17 bases between. Germline CDR1 reads MGHRA; CDR2 reads YSYEKL. The CDR3 consists of 16 residues. The CDR3 loop is CASSQEGSGVREPQHF. The CDR3 DNA reads as TGCGCCAGCAGCCAAGAAGGTTCCGGGGTCCGAGAGCCCCAGCATTTT.

There are many counts of this clonotype. The rearrangement links TRBV6-5 to TRBJ1-4; D possibly corresponds to TRBD1 (6 bases). Germline lookup yields CDR1 MNHEY and CDR2 SVGAGI. The CDR3 length is 14 residues. V shed 4 bases and J shed 3 bases, with 9 bases lying between them. This CDR3 reads CASSLQGSNEKLFF. The CDR3 nucleotides read TGTGCCAGCAGTTTACAGGGCTCTAATGAAAAACTGTTTTTT.

The chain links TRBV7-8 to TRBJ1-2; D call uncertain. This CDR3 spans 12 amino acids. With 4 bases removed from V and 7 bases from J, the gap between germline ends came to 10 bases. Per germline, CDR1 SGHVS and CDR2 FQNEAQ. CDR3 bases: TGTGCCAGCAGCTCTCACATGGGTGGCTACACCTTC. This translates into CASSSHMGGYTF.

The chain carries TRBV5-4 and TRBJ2-5; 7 nucleotides line up with TRBD1. V lost 0 bases and J lost 2; bases outside the gene matches: 4. The CDR3 covers 15 residues. CDR1 and CDR2 (germline): SGHNT, YYREEE (reference sequence). The DNA of the CDR3 is TGTGCCAGCAGCTTGGGGGGACAGACTCAAGAGACCCAGTACTTC. This codes for CASSLGGQTQETQYF.

This chain uses TRBV4-1 with TRBJ2-7; 7 bases are shared with TRBD1. The germline V gene has CDR1 MGHRA and CDR2 YSYEKL. V shed 3 bases and J 0 bases; nucleotides not matched to a gene: 8. The CDR3 contains 16 residues. The CDR3 nucleotides are TGCGCCAGCAGCCATAGCCGGGACAGAACCTCCTACGAGCAGTACTTC. Its translation: CASSHSRDRTSYEQYF.

In this sample, this clonotype turned up a few times. CDR3 in amino acids: CSARAASGGLSSYNEQFF. CDR3 nucleotide sequence: TGCAGTGCTAGAGCAGCCAGCGGGGGATTAAGCTCCTACAATGAGCAGTTCTTC. The chain couples TRBV20-1 to TRBJ2-1, with 8 bases matching TRBD2. V lost 1 base and J lost 0; bases outside the gene matches: 11. Germline V gene sequence: CDR1 DFQATT, CDR2 SNEGSKA (reference sequence). The CDR3 runs 18 residues.

The CDR3 spells CASSPGQTANYGYTF. In DNA, the CDR3 is TGTGCCAGCAGCCCGGGACAGACAGCTAACTATGGCTACACCTTC. The chain employs TRBV7-9 and TRBJ1-2; TRBD1 matches at 7 bases. The ends lost 5 bases at V and 0 bases at J; junction bases unmatched: 6. CDR3 size: 15 residues. From germline, CDR1 is SEHNR and CDR2 FQNEAQ (reference sequence).

The chain combines TRBV7-8 with TRBJ1-3, with 8 bases fitting TRBD1. Germline loops: CDR1 SGHVS, CDR2 FQNEAQ. CDR3 length equals 15 residues. The V and J ends lost 4 bases and 9 bases, in that order; junction bases with no gene match: 11. The CDR3 bases are TGTGCCAGCAGCTCAGAGACAGGGGTGGAAGGCACCATATATTTT. Translating gives CASSSETGVEGTIYF.

This clonotype was detected a few times. V gene TRBV6-1 combines with J gene TRBJ1-2; 7 bases align to TRBD1. CDR1 and CDR2 (germline): MNHNS, SASEGT. Trimming took 5 bases from V and 1 from J; bases not matched to a gene: 7. This CDR3 comprises 15 residues. The chain's CDR3 is CASSFRDRLNYGYTF. In DNA form, the CDR3 reads TGTGCCAGCAGTTTCCGGGACAGACTTAACTATGGCTACACCTTC.

The rearrangement uses TRBV7-8 and TRBJ2-7; 8 positions match TRBD1. Germline CDR1 SGHVS, CDR2 FQNEAQ. V was pared by 4 bases and J by 4 bases, with 6 bases of the junction left unmatched. The CDR3 is 14 amino acids. Written as DNA, the CDR3 is TGTGCCAGCAGCTCCGGGACAGGCATTTACGAGCAGTACTTC. The encoded protein is CASSSGTGIYEQYF. Complete variable domain (other parts from reference TRBV7-8 and TRBJ2-7): GAGVSQSPRYKVAKRGQDVALRCDPISGHVSLFWYQQALGQGPEFLTYFQNEAQLDKSGLPSDRFFAERPEGSVSTLKIQRTQQEDSAVYLCASSSGTGIYEQYFGPGTRLTVT.

This chain uses TRBV7-6 with TRBJ2-3; D is undetermined. V was shortened by 0 bases and J by 3 bases, with 7 bases between the two germline ends. The CDR3 runs 14 residues. CDR1 and CDR2 (germline): SGHVS, FNYEAQ. CDR3 region: CASSLAGLTDTQYF. The CDR3 DNA sequence: TGTGCCAGCAGCTTAGCGGGATTGACAGATACGCAGTATTTT.

CDR3 region: CASSLAHRGRAPYEQYF. Here the CDR3 DNA reads TGTGCCAGCAGCTTAGCGCATAGGGGCAGGGCGCCCTACGAGCAGTACTTC. The rearrangement uses TRBV7-6 and TRBJ2-7; possible D gene TRBD1, 5 bases. This CDR3 comprises 17 residues. Per germline, CDR1 SGHVS and CDR2 FNYEAQ. V gave up 0 bases and J gave up 2 bases, with 17 bases separating them. The full variable domain, with the rest looked up from reference TRBV7-6 and TRBJ2-7, is GAGVSQSPRYKVTKRGQDVALRCDPISGHVSLYWYRQALGQGPEFLTYFNYEAQQDKSGLPNDRFSAERPEGSISTLTIQRTEQRDSAMYRCASSLAHRGRAPYEQYFGPGTRLTVT.

This clonotype was seen a single time. V gene TRBV11-2 combines with J gene TRBJ2-3; perhaps TRBD2 as D (6 bases). The CDR3 is 15 amino acids. Germline loops: CDR1 SGHAT, CDR2 FQNNGV. V shed 0 bases and J shed 0 bases, with 7 bases lying between them. The CDR3, as DNA: TGTGCCAGCAGCTTAGAAGGGACTAGCACAGATACGCAGTATTTT. It translates to CASSLEGTSTDTQYF.

The chain employs TRBV6-2 or TRBV6-3 and TRBJ1-5, with D maybe TRBD1 (5 bases). The CDR3 consists of 12 residues. V shed 7 bases and J shed 9 bases, with 13 bases lying between them. Germline V gene sequence: CDR1 MNHEY, CDR2 SVGEGT. Here the CDR3 reads CASNNLGRPQHF. Written as DNA, the CDR3 is TGTGCCAGCAACAACTTGGGACGGCCCCAGCATTTT.

A few counts support this clonotype. The chain employs TRBV10-3 and TRBJ1-3; TRBD1 matches at 9 bases. CDR1 is ENHRY, CDR2 SYGVKD, per germline. V shed 3 bases, J shed 4 bases, and the junction held 4 bases outside the gene matches. The CDR3 runs to 15 residues. The CDR3 coding sequence is TGTGCCATCAGTGACGGGACAGGGCCCGGAAACACCATATATTTT. This codes for CAISDGTGPGNTIYF.

In this sample, this clonotype turned up a few times. This chain links TRBV7-7 with TRBJ2-1, with 9 nucleotides matching TRBD2. The junction had 4 bases not matched to a gene; V was cut back by 3 bases and J by 10 bases. The CDR3 runs 13 residues. CDR1 and CDR2 (germline): SSHAT, FNYEAQ (reference sequence). Written as DNA, the CDR3 is TGTGCCAGCAGCTTTAGACTAGCGGACGAGCAGTTCTTC. It translates to CASSFRLADEQFF.